One and the same sample provided the 22 T cell receptor beta chains below, sequenced in a study of blood T cell repertoires in COVID-19. Measured with immunoSEQ multiplex PCR; TCRdb has only the in-frame clones, and not every one. The sample lists 100,000 to 150,000 clones; 84% were seen once. Sequencing was performed on peripheral blood. The source is an elderly woman with acute or convalescent COVID-19.

CDR3 in amino acids: CASSPGQGAPVGEQYF. DNA of the CDR3: TGTGCCAGCAGCCCGGGCCAGGGGGCCCCCGTTGGAGAGCAGTACTTC. The rearrangement links TRBV11-2 to TRBJ2-7; TRBD1 matches 8 bases. From germline, CDR1 is SGHAT and CDR2 FQNNGV. After removal of 5 bases from V and 7 bases from J, the junction contained 16 bases not matched to a gene. The CDR3 sequence is 16 residues long. Together with reference TRBV11-2 and TRBJ2-7, the CDR3 gives the full variable domain: EAGVAQSPRYKIIEKRQSVAFWCNPISGHATLYWYQQILGQGPKLLIQFQNNGVVDDSQLPKDRFSAERLKGVDSTLKIQPAKLEDSAVYLCASSPGQGAPVGEQYFGPGTRLTVT.

This clone was seen a single time. The rearrangement links TRBV7-2 to TRBJ1-5; unclear D gene. CDR1 SGHTA and CDR2 FQGNSA come from the germline V gene. The CDR3 extends over 15 amino acids. V lost 3 bases and J lost 3, with 12 bases in between. Here the CDR3 DNA reads TGTGCCAGCAGCTTGGTAACTTCATTCAATCAGCCCCAGCATTTT. Its translation: CASSLVTSFNQPQHF.

Regarding this clone: One junction end disagrees with the germline gene, perhaps due to a read error. The chain couples TRBV5-1 to TRBJ2-3; D perhaps matches TRBD2 (7 bases). Germline CDR1 and CDR2: SGHRS and YFSETQ. CDR3 size: 15 residues. In DNA, the CDR3 is TGCGCCAGCACCTTGGGGGGGGGCCGCACAGATACGCAGTATTTT. It specifies CASTLGGGRTDTQYF.

This rearrangement joins TRBV9 to TRBJ1-1, with D possibly TRBD1 on 6 matching bases. The V end was cut by 3 bases, the J end by 1 base, with 16 bases between. The germline V gene has CDR1 SGDLS and CDR2 YYNGEE. This CDR3 comprises 16 residues. The CDR3 DNA reads TGTGCCAGCAGCGCGCGGGGGCAGGTGGCGAACACTGAAGCTTTCTTT. Translating gives CASSARGQVANTEAFF.

The J gene is TRBJ2-5, the V gene TRBV7-9; D call uncertain. Per the germline V gene, CDR1 is SEHNR and CDR2 is FQNEAQ (reference sequence). The CDR3 totals 15 residues. Trimming left V 1 base short and J 1 base short, with 10 bases between. CDR3 sequence reads: CASSLVGQIQETQYF. CDR3 DNA sequence: TGTGCCAGCAGCTTAGTGGGCCAGATCCAAGAGACCCAGTACTTC. The whole variable domain, filled in from reference TRBV7-9 and TRBJ2-5, reads DTGVSQNPRHKITKRGQNVTFRCDPISEHNRLYWYRQTLGQGPEFLTYFQNEAQLEKSRLLSDRFSAERPKGSFSTLEIQRTEQGDSAMYLCASSLVGQIQETQYFGPGTRLLVL.

This rearrangement joins TRBV10-2 to TRBJ2-2, with no clear D. Between the trimmed V and J ends, which lost 5 bases and 5 bases, there was a span of 15 bases. The CDR3 runs 15 residues. Germline CDR1 and CDR2: WSHSY and SAAADI. CDR3 sequence: CASSLDGHETGELFF. CDR3 in DNA: TGCGCCAGCAGTCTCGATGGGCATGAGACCGGGGAGCTGTTTTTT.

The chain is built from TRBV19 and TRBJ2-2; D gene ambiguous. The CDR3 is 15 residues long. V dropped 6 bases and J dropped 0 bases, with 11 bases sitting between them. The V gene's germline CDR1 is LNHDA and CDR2 SQIVND (reference sequence). CDR3 protein: CASRSGSANTGELFF. The CDR3 DNA sequence: TGTGCCAGTAGGTCTGGCTCAGCGAACACCGGGGAGCTGTTTTTT.

This rearrangement joins TRBV6-5 to TRBJ1-6; 8 bases are shared with TRBD1. After removal of 4 bases from V and 10 bases from J, the junction contained 3 bases not matched to a gene. This CDR3 spans 13 amino acids. Germline CDR1 MNHEY, CDR2 SVGAGI. The CDR3 DNA follows: TGTGCCAGCAGTTTGACAGGGGACTCACCCCTCCACTTT. This gives the protein CASSLTGDSPLHF.

The chain is built from TRBV5-1 and TRBJ1-5; TRBD1 is a possible D gene (5 bases). Trimming left V 4 bases short and J 2 bases short, with 10 bases between. CDR3 size: 14 residues. CDR1 is SGHRS, CDR2 YFSETQ, per germline. The CDR3 reads CASSPGGGNQPQHF. CDR3 coding DNA: TGCGCCAGCAGCCCGGGGGGGGGCAATCAGCCCCAGCATTTT. Variable domain in full (rest from reference TRBV5-1 and TRBJ1-5): KAGVTQTPRYLIKTRGQQVTLSCSPISGHRSVSWYQQTPGQGLQFLFEYFSETQRNKGNFPGRFSGRQFSNSRSEMNVSTLELGDSALYLCASSPGGGNQPQHFGDGTRLSIL.

The chain combines TRBV5-6 with TRBJ1-2; a weak D match, TRBD1 (5 bases). V dropped 1 base and J dropped 2 bases, with 6 bases sitting between them. The V gene's germline CDR1 is SGHDT and CDR2 YYEEEE. The CDR3 sequence is 13 residues long. In DNA, the CDR3 is TGTGCCAGCAGCTTGAACAGGAACTATGGCTACACCTTC. Translated, it gives CASSLNRNYGYTF. The entire variable domain, with the rest obtained from reference TRBV5-6 and TRBJ1-2, is as follows: DAGVTQSPTHLIKTRGQQVTLRCSPKSGHDTVSWYQQALGQGPQFIFQYYEEEERQRGNFPDRFSGHQFPNYSSELNVNALLLGDSALYLCASSLNRNYGYTFGSGTRLTVV.

The rearrangement uses TRBV2 and TRBJ2-7; TRBD1 matches at 10 bases. Looked up from germline, CDR1 is SNHLY and CDR2 is FYNNEI. V shed 7 bases, J shed 3 bases, and the junction held 9 bases outside the gene matches. This CDR3 contains 15 residues. The CDR3 here is CASKYGTGVYYEQYF. CDR3 DNA: TGTGCCAGCAAATACGGGACAGGGGTATACTACGAGCAGTACTTC.

For the CDR3, the DNA is TGTGCCAGCAGACGGACAGCCCTCTATGGCTACACCTTC. This sequence encodes CASRRTALYGYTF. V and J are TRBV2 and TRBJ1-2, with a possible D match to TRBD1 (6 bases). The CDR3 has 13 amino acids. Germline values: CDR1 SNHLY, CDR2 FYNNEI. Between the trimmed V and J ends, which lost 6 bases and 4 bases, there was a span of 12 bases.

This clone was recorded a few times. The V gene is TRBV15, the J gene TRBJ2-4, with TRBD1 identical over 9 bases. The CDR3 is made up of 16 amino acids. With V trimmed by 2 bases and J by 5 bases, 7 bases remained unmatched. Germline assignment: CDR1 LNHNV and CDR2 YYDKDF (reference sequence). CDR3 sequence: CATSRKTGGQENIQYF. The CDR3 bases are TGTGCCACCAGCAGAAAGACAGGGGGGCAGGAAAACATTCAGTACTTC.

The chain is built from TRBV28 and TRBJ2-3; D possibly corresponds to TRBD1 (6 bases). V was trimmed by 1 base and J by 4 bases, leaving 24 bases between them. The germline V gene has CDR1 MDHEN and CDR2 SYDVKM. The length of the CDR3 is 19 residues. Here the CDR3 DNA reads TGTGCCAGCAGTTTATTGCCCTCCTGGGGCAGGGGTGTTTCAGATACGCAGTATTTT. It encodes CASSLLPSWGRGVSDTQYF.

The genes are TRBV27 and TRBJ1-2; 8 positions match TRBD1. The CDR3 sequence is 16 residues long. With 0 bases clipped from V and 4 bases from J, the junction kept 7 bases outside the gene matches. Per the germline V gene, CDR1 is MNHEY and CDR2 is SMNVEV (reference sequence). CDR3 sequence reads: CASSLSSQGGFYGYTF. The DNA for the CDR3 is TGTGCCAGCAGTTTATCGTCACAGGGGGGATTCTATGGCTACACCTTC.

This chain uses TRBV7-9 with TRBJ1-2; D uncertain. Trimming shortened V by 1 base and J by 7 bases, and 7 bases separated the two germline ends. CDR3 length equals 12 residues. Looked up from germline, CDR1 is SEHNR and CDR2 is FQNEAQ (reference sequence). The CDR3: CASSLVEGGYTF. For the CDR3, the DNA is TGTGCCAGCAGCTTAGTGGAGGGTGGCTACACCTTC.

This clone has only a few counts. This rearrangement joins TRBV4-3 to TRBJ2-7, with D possibly TRBD1 on 6 matching bases. In germline, CDR1 is LGHNA, CDR2 YSLEER. The CDR3 covers 19 residues. V was trimmed by 0 bases and J by 0 bases, leaving 21 bases between them. The CDR3 region has the DNA TGCGCCAGCAGCCAAGATTTGAATTCGGACAGAACCCACTCCTACGAGCAGTACTTC. Translation gives CASSQDLNSDRTHSYEQYF.

The V and J genes are TRBV6-5 and TRBJ2-5; D may be TRBD2 (5 bases). The CDR3 has 13 amino acids. Trimming removed 6 bases at V and 5 bases at J, with 13 bases between. Germline CDR1 reads MNHEY; CDR2 reads SVGAGI. In DNA, the CDR3 is TGTGCCAGCAGCCACGGGGTCACGGAGACCCAGTACTTC. Translating gives CASSHGVTETQYF.

The chain combines TRBV27 with TRBJ1-5; weak D call: TRBD1 (6 bases). This CDR3 contains 14 residues. V was clipped by 3 bases and J by 3 bases, with 9 bases between them. Germline-derived CDR1 and CDR2 are MNHEY and SMNVEV (reference sequence). The CDR3 region has the DNA TGTGCCAGCAGTTTGGACAGCGCCAATCAGCCCCAGCATTTT. As protein: CASSLDSANQPQHF.

V usage is TRBV5-1 and J usage is TRBJ2-3; TRBD2 agrees at 7 bases. Germline CDR1 and CDR2: SGHRS and YFSETQ. After removal of 4 bases from V and 0 bases from J, the junction contained 11 bases not matched to a gene. The CDR3 consists of 17 residues. CDR3 DNA: TGCGCCAGCAGCCTGGAGTATCCGGGGGGTAGCACAGATACGCAGTATTTT. Translating gives CASSLEYPGGSTDTQYF.

The genes are TRBV2 and TRBJ1-1; D is unclear. This CDR3 has 17 residues. V was shortened by 9 bases and J by 1 base, with 24 bases between the two germline ends. Germline values: CDR1 SNHLY, CDR2 FYNNEI. CDR3 DNA: TGTGCCAGATCTTACGGGGATTCGACGGAGCCGAACACTGAAGCTTTCTTT. The encoded protein is CARSYGDSTEPNTEAFF.

V gene TRBV7-2 combines with J gene TRBJ2-7; 9 bases match TRBD1. V lost 2 bases and J lost 5; bases outside the gene matches: 10. The CDR3 is 16 residues long. Germline-derived CDR1 and CDR2 are SGHTA and FQGNSA. CDR3 sequence reads: CASSLWGQGGIDEQYF. In nucleotides, the CDR3 is TGTGCCAGCAGCTTATGGGGACAGGGTGGCATCGACGAGCAGTACTTC.